Following are 8 T cell receptor beta chains from one sample sequenced in a study of control samples from healthy donors and cancer patients. The data were produced by immunoSEQ multiplex PCR, yet TCRdb's version contains in-frame clones alone and is incomplete. The repertoire includes around 140,000 clones, 80% to 95% of them detected once, and around 2.3% sits in the top ten. The source material was blood. These receptor sequences come from a middle-aged man in good health.

This chain's CDR3 is CASSVGWGSGNTIYF. The CDR3 nucleotides read TGTGCCAGCAGCGTGGGGTGGGGATCTGGAAACACCATATATTTT. This chain connects TRBV9 to TRBJ1-3; no reliable D call. Deletions cut 2 bases from V and 1 base from J, with 10 bases between. Germline loops: CDR1 SGDLS, CDR2 YYNGEE. The CDR3 is made up of 15 amino acids.

This rearrangement joins TRBV30 to TRBJ1-5, with D hard to call. The germline V gene has CDR1 GTSNPN and CDR2 SVGIG (reference sequence). The CDR3 runs 13 residues. V lost 2 bases to trimming and J lost 4 bases, with 9 bases between them. The CDR3 is CAWSTRPNQPQHF. The CDR3 nucleotides read TGTGCCTGGAGTACCAGGCCAAATCAGCCCCAGCATTTT.

The chain links TRBV11-1 to TRBJ1-4; no clear D gene. Germline V gene data show CDR1 as SGHAT and CDR2 as FQDESV (reference sequence). The V and J ends lost 1 base and 0 bases respectively, with 6 bases between them. The CDR3 length is 15 residues. CDR3 DNA sequence: TGTGCCAGCAGCTTAGACAGTGCAACTAATGAAAAACTGTTTTTT. Amino acid sequence: CASSLDSATNEKLFF.

The rearrangement uses TRBV9 and TRBJ2-5; possibly TRBD1 for D (6 bases). CDR3 length equals 15 residues. Trimming removed 5 bases at V and 5 bases at J, with 19 bases between. CDR1 is SGDLS, CDR2 YYNGEE, per germline. The CDR3 spells CASSRITGTAETQYF. CDR3 bases: TGTGCCAGCAGTAGGATTACAGGGACCGCGGAGACCCAGTACTTC.

The V and J genes are TRBV15 and TRBJ1-5; D ambiguous. V was clipped by 1 base and J by 5 bases, with 12 bases between them. Germline V CDR1 and CDR2: LNHNV, YYDKDF (reference sequence). The CDR3 loop spans 15 amino acids. The CDR3 bases are TGTGCCACCAGCAGAGCCTCGAGGAATTATCAGCCCCAGCATTTT. Translated, it gives CATSRASRNYQPQHF.

This chain connects TRBV10-3 to TRBJ1-5; no firm D call. Germline loops: CDR1 ENHRY, CDR2 SYGVKD. Trimming left V 10 bases short and J 7 bases short, with 20 bases between. This CDR3 comprises 14 residues. The CDR3 region is CATQFGGKEQPQHF. The CDR3 coding sequence is TGTGCCACCCAGTTCGGAGGAAAAGAACAGCCCCAGCATTTT.

The chain combines TRBV11-3 with TRBJ2-3, with 8 bases fitting TRBD1. The germline V gene encodes CDR1 SGHNT and CDR2 YENEEA. The CDR3 sequence is 15 residues long. V shed 5 bases and J 3 bases; nucleotides not matched to a gene: 7. The chain's CDR3 is CASSPGQGGTDTQYF. CDR3 DNA sequence: TGTGCCAGCAGCCCAGGACAGGGTGGAACAGATACGCAGTATTTT.

This chain links TRBV19 with TRBJ1-1; no reliable D call. CDR1 and CDR2 from the germline V gene are LNHDA and SQIVND (reference sequence). The CDR3 loop spans 15 amino acids. The ends were cut back, 9 bases at V and 0 bases at J, with 17 bases in the middle. In DNA, the CDR3 is TGTGCCAGCAAGAAAATGGGTACTATGAACACTGAAGCTTTCTTT. Translated: CASKKMGTMNTEAFF.